Below, one T cell receptor (beta chain) is given with its context. The junction does not match germline at one end; this may be a read error. The CDR3 has 15 residues. Germline CDR1 reads MDHEN; CDR2 reads SYDVKM. The sample is drawn from a study of tumor-infiltrating lymphocytes in primary liver carcinoma. With around 500 ng total RNA as template and a constant-region primer, TCR beta cDNA was made. Three rounds of nested multiplex PCR with slightly modified ARM-PCR produced TCR beta libraries. Researchers ran the first two PCR rounds for 9 to 10 cycles each with TRBV1-TRBV30 forward primers and a C-beta reverse primer. MiXCR was run by TCRdb on the multiplex PCR reads, yielding one entry per CDR3 protein. The sample consists of roughly 80,000 distinct CDR3 sequences, 55% to 85% of them appearing once. Without any cell sorting, roughly 18-31 mg of bulk tissue yielded co-extracted RNA and DNA.

The rearrangement links TRBV28 to TRBJ1-4; possible D gene TRBD1, 5 bases. The TCR was taken from a man aged 35 to 55 with primary liver carcinoma and hepatitis B virus infection. The sequencing input was liver tumor tissue from sampling region 1. Subset of the sample: tumor region T1, superior pole. The CDR3 sequence is CASSLDQGSNKKLFF. The DNA of the CDR3 is TGTGCCAGCAGTTTAGATCAGGGATCTAATAAAAAACTGTTTTTT.